This T cell receptor beta chain appears in the sequencing data of a study of shared clonotypes between healthy human individuals. Generated by immunoSEQ multiplex PCR, the TCRdb table keeps only in-frame clones and is missing some. Of about 2.1 million clones listed, around 93% are singletons. As defined, naive CD8 cells were CD45RO-negative and positively selected for CCR7, with terminally differentiated effector memory CD45RA+ cells excluded. V gave up 1 base and J gave up 4 bases, with 8 bases separating them. Germline CDR1 and CDR2: SGHVS and FQNEAQ. CDR3 length: 15 residues. V and J are TRBV7-8 and TRBJ2-6; no firm D call. This clonotype originated in a young man in good health. Some clones in this sample may be carry-over from other donors' samples. Sequencing was carried out using naive CD8+ T cells from PBMCs. This CDR3 reads CASSLVLRGANVLTF. The CDR3 DNA sequence: TGTGCCAGCAGCTTAGTCCTCAGAGGGGCCAACGTCCTGACTTTC.